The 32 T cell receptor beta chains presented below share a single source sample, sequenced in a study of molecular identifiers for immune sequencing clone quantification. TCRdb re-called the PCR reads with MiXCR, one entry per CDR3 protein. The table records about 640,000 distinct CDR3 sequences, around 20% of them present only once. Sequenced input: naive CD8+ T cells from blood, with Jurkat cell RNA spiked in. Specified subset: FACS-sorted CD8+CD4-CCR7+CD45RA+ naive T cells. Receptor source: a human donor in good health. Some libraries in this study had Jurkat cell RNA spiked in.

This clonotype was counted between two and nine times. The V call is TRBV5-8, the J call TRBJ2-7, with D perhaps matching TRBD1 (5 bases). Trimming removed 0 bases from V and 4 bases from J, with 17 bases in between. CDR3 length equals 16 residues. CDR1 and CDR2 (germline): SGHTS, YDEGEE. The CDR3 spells CASSLGARVVEYEQYF. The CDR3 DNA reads TGTGCCAGCAGCTTGGGGGCCAGGGTCGTCGAGTACGAGCAGTACTTC.

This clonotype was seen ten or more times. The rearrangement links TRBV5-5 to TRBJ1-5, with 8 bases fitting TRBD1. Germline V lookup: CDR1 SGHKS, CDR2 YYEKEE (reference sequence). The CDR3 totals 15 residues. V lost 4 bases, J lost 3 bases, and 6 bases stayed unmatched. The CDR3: CASSPQTGANQPQHF. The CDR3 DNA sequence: TGTGCCAGCAGCCCCCAGACAGGGGCCAATCAGCCCCAGCATTTT.

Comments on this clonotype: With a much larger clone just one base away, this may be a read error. CDR3 in DNA: TGCAGCGTTGAAGAATATGGGATCCAGTACTTC. Its protein product is CSVEEYGIQYF. The gene calls are TRBV29-1 and TRBJ2-5; D not resolved. The CDR3 length is 11 residues. V lost 0 bases to trimming and J lost 10 bases, with 9 bases between them. CDR1 is SQVTM, CDR2 ANQGSEA, per germline.

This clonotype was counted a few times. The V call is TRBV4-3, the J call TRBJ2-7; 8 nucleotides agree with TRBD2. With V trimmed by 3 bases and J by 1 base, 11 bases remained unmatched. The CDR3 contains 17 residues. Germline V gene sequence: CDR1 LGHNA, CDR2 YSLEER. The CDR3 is CASSQDFLAGLSYEQYF. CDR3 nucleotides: TGCGCCAGCAGCCAGGACTTTCTAGCGGGCCTATCCTACGAGCAGTACTTC.

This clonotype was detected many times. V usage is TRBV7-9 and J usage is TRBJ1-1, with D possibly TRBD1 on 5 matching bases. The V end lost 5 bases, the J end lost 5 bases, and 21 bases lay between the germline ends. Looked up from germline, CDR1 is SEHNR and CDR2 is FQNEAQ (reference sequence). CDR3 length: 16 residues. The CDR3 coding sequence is TGTGCCAGCAGCATGAAGGGGAATAGAGCGAGGACTGAAGCTTTCTTT. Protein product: CASSMKGNRARTEAFF.

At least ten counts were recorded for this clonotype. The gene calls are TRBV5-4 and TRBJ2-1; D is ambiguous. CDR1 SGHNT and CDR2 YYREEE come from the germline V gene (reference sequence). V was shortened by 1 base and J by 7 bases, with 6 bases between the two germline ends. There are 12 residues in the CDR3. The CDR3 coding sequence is TGTGCCAGCAGCTTGACCAGGAATGAGCAGTTCTTC. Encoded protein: CASSLTRNEQFF.

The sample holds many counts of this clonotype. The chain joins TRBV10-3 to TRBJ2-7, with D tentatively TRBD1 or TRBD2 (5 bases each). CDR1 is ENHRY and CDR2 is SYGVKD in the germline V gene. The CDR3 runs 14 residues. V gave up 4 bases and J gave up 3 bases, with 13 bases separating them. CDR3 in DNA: TGTGCCATCAGTGGTGGGGACGACTTCTACGAGCAGTACTTC. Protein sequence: CAISGGDDFYEQYF.

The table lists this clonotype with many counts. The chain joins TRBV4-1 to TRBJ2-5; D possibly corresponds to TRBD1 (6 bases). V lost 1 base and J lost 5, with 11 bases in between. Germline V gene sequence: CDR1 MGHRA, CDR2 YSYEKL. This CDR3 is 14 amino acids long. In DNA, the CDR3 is TGCGCCAGCAGCCAAGGGCAGGGGAAGGAGACCCAGTACTTC. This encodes CASSQGQGKETQYF.

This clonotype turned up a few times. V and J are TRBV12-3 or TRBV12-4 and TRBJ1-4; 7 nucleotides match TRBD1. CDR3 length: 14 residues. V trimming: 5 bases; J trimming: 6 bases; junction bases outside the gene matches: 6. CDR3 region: CASSLRQGDEKLFF. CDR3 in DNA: TGTGCCAGCAGTCTCCGACAGGGTGATGAAAAACTGTTTTTT.

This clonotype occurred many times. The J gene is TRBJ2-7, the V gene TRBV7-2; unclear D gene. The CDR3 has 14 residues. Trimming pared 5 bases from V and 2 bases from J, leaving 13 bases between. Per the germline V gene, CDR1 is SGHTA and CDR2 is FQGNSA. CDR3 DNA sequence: TGTGCCAGCAGCCCCCAGCCAGGTACCTACGAGCAGTACTTC. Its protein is CASSPQPGTYEQYF. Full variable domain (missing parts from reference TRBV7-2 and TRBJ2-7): GAGVSQSPSNKVTEKGKDVELRCDPISGHTALYWYRQSLGQGLEFLIYFQGNSAPDKSGLPSDRFSAERTGGSVSTLTIQRTQQEDSAVYLCASSPQPGTYEQYFGPGTRLTVT.

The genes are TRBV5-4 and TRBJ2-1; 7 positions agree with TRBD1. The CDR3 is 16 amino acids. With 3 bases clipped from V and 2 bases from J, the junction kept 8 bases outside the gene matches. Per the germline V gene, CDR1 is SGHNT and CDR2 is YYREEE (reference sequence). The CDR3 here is CASSSVDRVAYNEQFF. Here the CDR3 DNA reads TGTGCCAGCAGCTCGGTCGACAGGGTCGCCTACAATGAGCAGTTCTTC.

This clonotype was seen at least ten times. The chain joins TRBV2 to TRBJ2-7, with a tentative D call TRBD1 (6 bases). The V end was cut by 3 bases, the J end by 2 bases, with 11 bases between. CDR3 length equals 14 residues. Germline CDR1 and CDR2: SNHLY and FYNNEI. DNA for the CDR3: TGTGCCAGCAGTGAGGACAGCGCTACCTACGAGCAGTACTTC. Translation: CASSEDSATYEQYF.

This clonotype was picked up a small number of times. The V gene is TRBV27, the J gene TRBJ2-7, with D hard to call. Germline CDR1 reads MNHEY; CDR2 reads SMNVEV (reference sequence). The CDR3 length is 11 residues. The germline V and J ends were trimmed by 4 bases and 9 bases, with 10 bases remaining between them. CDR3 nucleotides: TGTGCCAGCAGTTCAAGTCTCGGGCAGTACTTC. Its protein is CASSSSLGQYF.

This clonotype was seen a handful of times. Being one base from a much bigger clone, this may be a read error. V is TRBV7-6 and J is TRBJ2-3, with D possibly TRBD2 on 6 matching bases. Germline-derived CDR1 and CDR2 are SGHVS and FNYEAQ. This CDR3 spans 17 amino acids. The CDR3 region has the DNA TGTGCCTGCAGCTCAATTAGGGACTCACCGCGGGCAGATACGCAGTATTTT. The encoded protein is CACSSIRDSPRADTQYF.

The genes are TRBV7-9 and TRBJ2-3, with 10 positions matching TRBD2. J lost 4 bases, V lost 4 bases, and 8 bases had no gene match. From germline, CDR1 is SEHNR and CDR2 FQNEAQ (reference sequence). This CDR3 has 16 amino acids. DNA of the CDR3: TGTGCCAGCAGCTCCGAAGCGGGAGGGCCGGCAGATACGCAGTATTTT. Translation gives CASSSEAGGPADTQYF.

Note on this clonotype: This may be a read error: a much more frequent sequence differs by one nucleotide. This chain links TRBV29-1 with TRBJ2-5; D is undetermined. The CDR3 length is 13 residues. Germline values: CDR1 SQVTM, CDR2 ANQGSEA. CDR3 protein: CGVRDWTQETQYF. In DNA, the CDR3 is TGCGGCGTCCGTGATTGGACCCAAGAGACCCAGTACTTC.

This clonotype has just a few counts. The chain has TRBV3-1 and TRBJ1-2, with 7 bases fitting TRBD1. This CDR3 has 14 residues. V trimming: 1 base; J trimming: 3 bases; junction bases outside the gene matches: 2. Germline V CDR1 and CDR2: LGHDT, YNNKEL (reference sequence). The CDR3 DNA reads TGTGCCAGCAGCCAAGGGACAGGATACTATGGCTACACCTTC. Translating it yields CASSQGTGYYGYTF.

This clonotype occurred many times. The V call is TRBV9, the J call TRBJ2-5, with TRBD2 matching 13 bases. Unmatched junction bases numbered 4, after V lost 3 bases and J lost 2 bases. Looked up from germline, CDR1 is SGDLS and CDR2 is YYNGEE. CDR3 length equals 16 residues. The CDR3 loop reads CASSEGTSGEQETQYF. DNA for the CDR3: TGTGCCAGCAGCGAGGGGACTAGCGGGGAACAAGAGACCCAGTACTTC.

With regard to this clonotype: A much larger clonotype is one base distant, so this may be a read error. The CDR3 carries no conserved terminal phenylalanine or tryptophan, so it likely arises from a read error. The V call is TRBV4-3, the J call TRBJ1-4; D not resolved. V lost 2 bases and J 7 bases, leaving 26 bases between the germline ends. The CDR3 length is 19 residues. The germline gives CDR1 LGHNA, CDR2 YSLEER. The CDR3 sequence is CASSQQDKAHQKKGEKLFL. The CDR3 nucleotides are TGCGCCAGCAGCCAACAAGACAAAGCACACCAAAAAAAGGGTGAAAAACTGTTTCTT.

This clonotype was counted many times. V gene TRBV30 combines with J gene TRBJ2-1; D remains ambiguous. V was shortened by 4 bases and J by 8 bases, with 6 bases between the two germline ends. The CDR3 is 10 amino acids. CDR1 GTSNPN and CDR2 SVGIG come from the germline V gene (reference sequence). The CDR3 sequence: CAWKGYEQFF. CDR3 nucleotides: TGTGCCTGGAAGGGATATGAGCAGTTCTTC.

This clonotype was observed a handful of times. CDR3 sequence (DNA): TGTGCCAGCTCACCAGCGGGCCCCCAGTTGAACACTGAAGCTTTCTTT. Translating it yields CASSPAGPQLNTEAFF. The V and J genes are TRBV18 and TRBJ1-1; D is uncertain. The V end was cut by 2 bases, the J end by 0 bases, with 13 bases between. The V gene's germline CDR1 is KGHSH and CDR2 LQKENI. CDR3 length: 16 amino acids.

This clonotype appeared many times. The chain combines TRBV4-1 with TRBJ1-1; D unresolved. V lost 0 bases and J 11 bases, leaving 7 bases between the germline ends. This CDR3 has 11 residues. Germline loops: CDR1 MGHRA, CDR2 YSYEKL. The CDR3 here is CASSQEGLAFF. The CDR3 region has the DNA TGCGCCAGCAGCCAAGAAGGGTTGGCTTTCTTT.

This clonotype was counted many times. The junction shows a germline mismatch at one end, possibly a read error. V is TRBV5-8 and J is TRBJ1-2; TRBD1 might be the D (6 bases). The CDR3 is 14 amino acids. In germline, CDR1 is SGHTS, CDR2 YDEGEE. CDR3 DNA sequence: TGTGCCAGCAGCTTGGAGGCAGGGGATGATGATATCTCCTTC. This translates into CASSLEAGDDDISF.

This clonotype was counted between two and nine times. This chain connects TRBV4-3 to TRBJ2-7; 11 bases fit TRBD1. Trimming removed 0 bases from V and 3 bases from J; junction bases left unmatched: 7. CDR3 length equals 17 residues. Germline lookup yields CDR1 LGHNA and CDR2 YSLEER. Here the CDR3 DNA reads TGCGCCAGCAGCCAAGATAGTTTCGGGACAGGGGGCTACGAGCAGTACTTC. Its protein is CASSQDSFGTGGYEQYF.

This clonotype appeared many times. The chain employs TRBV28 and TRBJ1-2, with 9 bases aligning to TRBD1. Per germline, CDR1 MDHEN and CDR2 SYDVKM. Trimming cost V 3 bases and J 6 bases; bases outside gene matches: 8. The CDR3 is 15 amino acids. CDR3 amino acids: CASSFPSTGGNGYTF. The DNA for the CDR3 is TGTGCCAGCAGTTTCCCCTCGACAGGGGGTAATGGCTACACCTTC.

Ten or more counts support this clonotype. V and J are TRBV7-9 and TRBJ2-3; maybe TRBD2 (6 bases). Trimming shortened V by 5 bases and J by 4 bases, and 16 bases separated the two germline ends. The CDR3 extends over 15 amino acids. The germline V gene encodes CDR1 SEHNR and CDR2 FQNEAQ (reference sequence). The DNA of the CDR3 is TGTGCCAGCAGCCTCGGCGGCGGGATCGCAGATACGCAGTATTTT. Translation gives CASSLGGGIADTQYF.

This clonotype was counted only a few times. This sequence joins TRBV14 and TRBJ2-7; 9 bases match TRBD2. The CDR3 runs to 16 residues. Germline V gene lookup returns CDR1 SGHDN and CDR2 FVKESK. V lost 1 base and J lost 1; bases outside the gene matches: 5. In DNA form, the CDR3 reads TGTGCCAGCAGCCAAGCCGGACTAGCGATATCCTACGAGCAGTACTTC. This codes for CASSQAGLAISYEQYF. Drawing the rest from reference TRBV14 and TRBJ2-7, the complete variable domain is EAGVTQFPSHSVIEKGQTVTLRCDPISGHDNLYWYRRVMGKEIKFLLHFVKESKQDESGMPNNRFLAERTGGTYSTLKVQPAELEDSGVYFCASSQAGLAISYEQYFGPGTRLTVT.

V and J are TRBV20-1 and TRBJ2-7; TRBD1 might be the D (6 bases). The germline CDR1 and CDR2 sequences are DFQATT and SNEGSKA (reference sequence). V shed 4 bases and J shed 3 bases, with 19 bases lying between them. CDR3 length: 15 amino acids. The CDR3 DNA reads TGCAGTGCTATCTCTTTAGGACAGACCCGCTACGAGCAGTACTTC. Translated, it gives CSAISLGQTRYEQYF.

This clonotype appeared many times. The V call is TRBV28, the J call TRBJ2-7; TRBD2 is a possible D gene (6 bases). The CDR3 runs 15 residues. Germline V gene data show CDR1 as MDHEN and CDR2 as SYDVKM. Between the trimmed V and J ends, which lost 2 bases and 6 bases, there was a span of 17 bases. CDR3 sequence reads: CASSLHNTAGPEQYF. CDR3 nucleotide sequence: TGTGCCAGCAGTTTACATAACACGGCGGGGCCCGAGCAGTACTTC.

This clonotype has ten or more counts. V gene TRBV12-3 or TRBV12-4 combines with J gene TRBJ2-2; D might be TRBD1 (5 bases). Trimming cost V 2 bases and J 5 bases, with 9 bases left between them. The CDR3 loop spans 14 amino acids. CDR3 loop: CASSLQGLTGELFF. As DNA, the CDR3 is TGTGCCAGCAGTTTACAGGGTCTGACCGGGGAGCTGTTTTTT.

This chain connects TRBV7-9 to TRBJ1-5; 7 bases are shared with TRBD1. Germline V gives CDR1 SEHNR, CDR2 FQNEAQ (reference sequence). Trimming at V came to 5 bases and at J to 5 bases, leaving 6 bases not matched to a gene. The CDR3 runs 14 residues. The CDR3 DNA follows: TGTGCCAGCAGCCAGGGGGGGGCCTATCAGCCCCAGCATTTT. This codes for CASSQGGAYQPQHF.

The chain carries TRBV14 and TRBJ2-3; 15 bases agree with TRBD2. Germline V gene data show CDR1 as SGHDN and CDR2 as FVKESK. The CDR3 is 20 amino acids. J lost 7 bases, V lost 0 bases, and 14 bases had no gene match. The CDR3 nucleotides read TGTGCCAGCAGCCAAGATAGTTTTTCGCGGACTAGCGGGAGGGCTCATACGCAGTATTTT. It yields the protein CASSQDSFSRTSGRAHTQYF. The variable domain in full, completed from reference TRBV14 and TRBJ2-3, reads EAGVTQFPSHSVIEKGQTVTLRCDPISGHDNLYWYRRVMGKEIKFLLHFVKESKQDESGMPNNRFLAERTGGTYSTLKVQPAELEDSGVYFCASSQDSFSRTSGRAHTQYFGPGTRLTVL.